Shown below are 14 T cell receptor beta chains from a single sample sequenced in a study of T cell responses to AZD1222 COVID-19 vaccine. TCRdb's copy holds only in-frame clones and misses some; the assay was immunoSEQ multiplex PCR. The table has 100,000 to 120,000 clones, 88% seen once. The material was peripheral blood, obtained on day 0 of AZD1222 vaccination. These receptor sequences come from an adult in good health.

The chain combines TRBV14 with TRBJ1-2, with D hard to call. The CDR3 runs to 13 residues. In germline, CDR1 is SGHDN, CDR2 FVKESK. V was pared by 1 base and J by 3 bases, with 6 bases between. CDR3 protein: CASSQGSDYGYTF. Here the CDR3 DNA reads TGTGCCAGCAGCCAAGGGTCGGACTATGGCTACACCTTC.

This chain connects TRBV9 to TRBJ2-5; the D gene is possibly TRBD2 (6 bases). With 0 bases removed from V and 2 bases from J, the gap between germline ends came to 11 bases. The CDR3 length is 15 residues. The germline CDR1 and CDR2 sequences are SGDLS and YYNGEE. The CDR3 reads CASSVAAGRQETQYF. The CDR3 coding sequence is TGTGCCAGCAGCGTAGCGGCGGGACGGCAAGAGACCCAGTACTTC.

The V and J genes are TRBV29-1 and TRBJ1-1; 7 nucleotides line up with TRBD1. The CDR3 has 12 residues. J was trimmed by 4 bases and V by 7 bases; bases with no gene match: 6. CDR1 and CDR2 from the germline V gene are SQVTM and ANQGSEA. CDR3 in DNA: TGCAGCGCCTTACAGGGGACCACTGAAGCTTTCTTT. This encodes CSALQGTTEAFF.

This sequence joins TRBV19 and TRBJ2-7; D unresolved. V lost 8 bases, J lost 1 base, and 9 bases lay in between. The CDR3 is 12 amino acids. Germline V gives CDR1 LNHDA, CDR2 SQIVND (reference sequence). The CDR3, as DNA: TGTGCCAGTTCGGACGGTTCCTACGAGCAGTACTTC. Its protein is CASSDGSYEQYF.

The V and J genes are TRBV19 and TRBJ1-1; perhaps TRBD1 as D (6 bases). In germline, CDR1 is LNHDA, CDR2 SQIVND (reference sequence). This CDR3 region has 16 residues. V lost 4 bases and J 4 bases, leaving 19 bases between the germline ends. The CDR3 nucleotides read TGTGCCAGTAGTAGTCGGGTCGGGGGCGAAATCACTGAAGCTTTCTTT. This encodes CASSSRVGGEITEAFF.

This chain uses TRBV7-9 with TRBJ1-5; 7 bases line up with TRBD1. V lost 5 bases, J lost 7 bases, and 11 bases stayed unmatched. CDR1 and CDR2 (germline): SEHNR, FQNEAQ (reference sequence). The CDR3 has 15 residues. As DNA, the CDR3 is TGTGCCAGCAGCCTTTCCAGGACAGGACCACAGCCCCAGCATTTT. Translation gives CASSLSRTGPQPQHF.

The DNA for the CDR3 is TGCGCCAGCAGCTTGGCGGGACAGGTGGGTCAGCCCCAGCATTTT. It codes for CASSLAGQVGQPQHF. The chain carries TRBV5-1 and TRBJ1-5, with 8 positions matching TRBD1. The CDR3 runs to 15 residues. V trimming: 0 bases; J trimming: 6 bases; junction bases outside the gene matches: 5. Germline assignment: CDR1 SGHRS and CDR2 YFSETQ.

The J gene is TRBJ2-1, the V gene TRBV6-2 or TRBV6-3; D assignment may be TRBD1 or TRBD2 (5 bases each). The CDR3 is 13 residues long. Germline loops: CDR1 MNHEY, CDR2 SVGEGT. Trimming took off 2 bases at V and 12 bases at J, with 14 bases between the two ends. In nucleotides, the CDR3 is TGTGCCAGCAGTTACGGGGTGGGGGTTGGGCAGTTCTTC. The encoded protein is CASSYGVGVGQFF.

The rearrangement uses TRBV5-1 and TRBJ2-3; a possible D gene is TRBD1 (6 bases). Looked up from germline, CDR1 is SGHRS and CDR2 is YFSETQ. V lost 7 bases and J lost 2, with 14 bases in between. The CDR3 has 14 amino acids. CDR3 region: CASGSTGNTDTQYF. The CDR3 DNA follows: TGCGCCAGCGGGAGCACAGGGAACACAGATACGCAGTATTTT.

The gene calls are TRBV9 and TRBJ1-6; D is unresolved. Germline V gene lookup returns CDR1 SGDLS and CDR2 YYNGEE. V was trimmed by 0 bases and J by 10 bases, leaving 11 bases between them. The CDR3 is 14 amino acids. CDR3 loop: CASSVEAEGSPLHF. In nucleotides, the CDR3 is TGTGCCAGCAGCGTAGAGGCGGAGGGCTCACCCCTCCACTTT.

This chain links TRBV5-1 with TRBJ2-7; D is undetermined. The germline gives CDR1 SGHRS, CDR2 YFSETQ. Trimming shortened V by 0 bases and J by 0 bases, and 7 bases separated the two germline ends. The CDR3 length is 14 residues. This CDR3 reads CASSLAGSSYEQYF. The CDR3 DNA reads TGCGCCAGCAGCTTGGCCGGAAGCTCCTACGAGCAGTACTTC.

The chain uses TRBV18 and TRBJ1-6; a possible D gene is TRBD1 (6 bases). V lost 3 bases, J lost 5 bases, and 8 bases lay in between. Germline V lookup: CDR1 KGHSH, CDR2 LQKENI. There are 14 residues in the CDR3. This CDR3 is CASSPTGDNSPLHF. The CDR3 DNA reads TGTGCCAGCTCACCGACAGGTGATAATTCACCCCTCCACTTT.

This chain links TRBV6-6 with TRBJ2-3; D perhaps matches TRBD1 (6 bases). V lost 2 bases, J lost 9 bases, and 15 bases lay in between. This CDR3 comprises 14 residues. CDR1 and CDR2 (germline): MNHNY, SVGAGI (reference sequence). The CDR3 here is CASSYATKRGTQYF. DNA for the CDR3: TGTGCCAGCAGTTACGCGACTAAAAGGGGGACGCAGTATTTT.

The rearrangement uses TRBV18 and TRBJ1-5, with D possibly TRBD1 on 5 matching bases. CDR3 size: 14 residues. From germline, CDR1 is KGHSH and CDR2 LQKENI. Trimming removed 5 bases at V and 3 bases at J, with 11 bases between. CDR3 DNA sequence: TGTGCCAGCTCAGGGGGAGGGAACAATCAGCCCCAGCATTTT. It specifies CASSGGGNNQPQHF.